This T cell receptor (beta chain) was sequenced during a study of blood T cell repertoires in COVID-19. The assay was immunoSEQ multiplex PCR, and TCRdb's table has in-frame clones only and misses some. In the table there are some 200,000 clones, 82% of which are singletons. Per germline, CDR1 LGHNA and CDR2 YSLEER. V lost 4 bases and J lost 0, with 12 bases in between. This CDR3 has 15 amino acids. The chain uses TRBV4-3 and TRBJ2-5, with a tentative D call TRBD2 (6 bases). The origin of this receptor is a woman in her seventies with COVID-19, enrolled during active disease. Material for sequencing was peripheral blood. The CDR3: CASSPGTLHQETQYF. CDR3 bases: TGCGCCAGCAGCCCCGGGACTCTTCACCAAGAGACCCAGTACTTC.